The text below deals with one T cell receptor (beta chain). Its matching antigen is unknown. This sample was included in a study of shared clonotypes between healthy human individuals. Per the original methods: Junction-only immunoSEQ sequences carried no quality scores, so filtering differed. Profiled with immunoSEQ multiplex PCR; TCRdb holds only in-frame clones, not every one. That table furnishes V, J and clone size, whereas the DNA furnished D and trimming. The sample contains 2,100,000 or so clones, under 97% of which appear only once. This CDR3 is 16 amino acids long. Regarding the study as a whole: The generation probabilities recorded for non-shared clonotypes fell below those of clonotypes shared by all four donors.

Material: naive CD4+ T cells sorted from blood. The subset denotes: CD45RA+ positively selected. This clonotype was obtained from a man aged 18 to 29 in good health. V gene TRBV1 combines with J gene TRBJ1-1; the listed D gene, TRBD1, was not tested against the DNA. TRBV1 is assigned pseudogene status. The CDR3 reads CTSSPGHRVVNTEAFF. For the CDR3, the DNA is TGCACCAGCAGCCCGGGCCACAGGGTCGTGAACACTGAAGCTTTCTTT.